This T cell receptor beta chain is from a study of early T cells in non-severe SARS-CoV-2 infection. Study information: Alpha and beta chains were unpaired, from unsorted whole-blood bulk RNA.

This clonotype was seen a few times. Individual cDNA molecules received unique molecular identifiers during library preparation. TCRdb analysed the 5' RACE reads with MiXCR anew, one entry per CDR3 protein. The table lists tens of thousands of distinct CDR3 sequences, around 4.6% of them singletons. Trimming took 0 bases from V and 4 from J, leaving 14 bases between them. Per the germline V gene, CDR1 is SGHRS and CDR2 is YFSETQ. The CDR3 runs 16 residues. This rearrangement joins TRBV5-1 to TRBJ2-1; D unresolved. The source of this sequence is an adult who was a healthcare worker with PCR-confirmed SARS-CoV-2 infection or an uninfected control (not recorded which). The specimen was whole blood. CDR3 sequence: CASSLEVRRPYNEQFF. The CDR3 nucleotides read TGCGCCAGCAGCTTGGAAGTCAGGCGACCTTACAATGAGCAGTTCTTC. The full variable domain, rest sourced from reference TRBV5-1 and TRBJ2-1, is KAGVTQTPRYLIKTRGQQVTLSCSPISGHRSVSWYQQTPGQGLQFLFEYFSETQRNKGNFPGRFSGRQFSNSRSEMNVSTLELGDSALYLCASSLEVRRPYNEQFFGPGTRLTVL.